These 6 T cell receptor beta chains share one sample of origin, sequenced in a study of shared clonotypes between healthy human individuals. This table comes from immunoSEQ multiplex PCR, and its TCRdb copy is limited to in-frame clones, with some not included. The sample shows some 700,000 clones, 80% to 95% of them seen only once. The sequenced sample consisted of memory CD8+ T cells from PBMCs. Subset here: CD45RO+ cells pooled with CCR7-negative TemRA cells. These receptors were obtained from a young man in good health. Some clones in this sample may be carry-over from other donors' samples.

This chain links TRBV9 with TRBJ2-4; a weak D match, TRBD1 (6 bases). Germline loops: CDR1 SGDLS, CDR2 YYNGEE. The CDR3 covers 14 residues. The V end lost 3 bases, the J end lost 7 bases, and 14 bases lay between the germline ends. CDR3 residues: CASSETGTRNIQYF. Here the CDR3 DNA reads TGTGCCAGCAGCGAGACCGGGACACGGAACATTCAGTACTTC.

The chain is built from TRBV4-1 and TRBJ1-5; the D is unclear. Germline CDR1 is MGHRA and CDR2 is YSYEKL. This CDR3 comprises 13 residues. V dropped 4 bases and J dropped 2 bases, with 6 bases sitting between them. CDR3 residues: CASSLRGNQPQHF. DNA of the CDR3: TGCGCCAGCAGCCTTAGGGGCAATCAGCCCCAGCATTTT.

This chain links TRBV5-6 with TRBJ1-1, with TRBD1 matching over 8 bases. Germline CDR1 and CDR2: SGHDT and YYEEEE. Losses at the gene ends were 4 bases for V and 3 bases for J; bases not matched to a gene: 5. The CDR3 is 14 amino acids. The CDR3, as DNA: TGTGCCAGCAGCCCAGGGGGCTGGGACACTGAAGCTTTCTTT. Translated: CASSPGGWDTEAFF.

The rearrangement joins TRBV19 to TRBJ2-5; tentative D call: TRBD2 (6 bases). CDR1 is LNHDA and CDR2 is SQIVND in the germline V gene (reference sequence). V was shortened by 4 bases and J by 1 base, with 13 bases between the two germline ends. The CDR3 loop spans 15 amino acids. The DNA for the CDR3 is TGTGCCAGTAGTACCCTAATGGAGGGCCAAGAGACCCAGTACTTC. This encodes CASSTLMEGQETQYF. Full variable domain (missing parts from reference TRBV19 and TRBJ2-5): DGGITQSPKYLFRKEGQNVTLSCEQNLNHDAMYWYRQDPGQGLRLIYYSQIVNDFQKGDIAEGYSVSREKKESFPLTVTSAQKNPTAFYLCASSTLMEGQETQYFGPGTRLLVL.

This clone was seen a handful of times. The V gene is TRBV15, the J gene TRBJ1-2; 7 bases agree with TRBD1. The CDR3 extends over 14 amino acids. CDR1 is LNHNV, CDR2 YYDKDF, per germline (reference sequence). The V and J ends lost 1 base and 3 bases, in that order; junction bases with no gene match: 2. The CDR3 DNA reads as TGTGCCACCAGCAGAGGGGGACAGCACTATGGCTACACCTTC. This codes for CATSRGGQHYGYTF. Variable domain in full (rest from reference TRBV15 and TRBJ1-2): DAMVIQNPRYQVTQFGKPVTLSCSQTLNHNVMYWYQQKSSQAPKLLFHYYDKDFNNEADTPDNFQSRRPNTSFCFLDIRSPGLGDTAMYLCATSRGGQHYGYTFGSGTRLTVV.

The rearrangement uses TRBV10-2 and TRBJ1-5; D ambiguous. V was shortened by 0 bases and J by 9 bases, with 12 bases between the two germline ends. Germline-derived CDR1 and CDR2 are WSHSY and SAAADI. The CDR3 sequence is 14 residues long. As DNA, the CDR3 is TGCGCCAGCAGTGAGTCGGCCACCCTTCGGCCCCAGCATTTT. Its protein is CASSESATLRPQHF.